This TCR beta chain was observed in a study of blood T cell repertoires in COVID-19. About the study: Sources were T cells, B-cell-depleted T cells, or PBMCs; the material itself was cDNA or gDNA.

Some clones are missing from TCRdb's copy, which holds only in-frame ones; the method was immunoSEQ multiplex PCR. The sample lists about 130,000 clones, about 89% occurring once. CDR3 length: 15 residues. Germline CDR1 reads SGHKS; CDR2 reads YYEKEE (reference sequence). Trimming removed 2 bases from V and 1 base from J; junction bases left unmatched: 4. The TCR was taken from a woman in her seventies with COVID-19, enrolled during active disease. Material: peripheral blood. V usage is TRBV5-5 and J usage is TRBJ1-1; 8 bases agree with TRBD1. The CDR3 DNA reads TGTGCCAGCAGCTTATCGACAGGGGAGAACACTGAAGCTTTCTTT. Translation gives CASSLSTGENTEAFF.